This T cell receptor beta chain stems from a study of T cell repertoires in cytomegalovirus infection. Study as a whole: It was the public TCR beta signatures that indicated both CMV infection and matching HLA type. Broader study findings: Dominating the ex vivo response were HLA-C-restricted CMV-specific TCR beta clonotypes. CMV carriers with the relevant HLA were identified by cumulative public TCR beta family frequency.

The table lists this clonotype with many counts. Its antigen remains unknown. In TCRdb, the reads were re-called with MiXCR into one record per CDR3 protein. Among 250,000 to 300,000 distinct CDR3 sequences listed, less than 25% were seen once. The CDR3 runs to 14 residues. V was pared by 6 bases and J by 0 bases, with 12 bases between. Germline CDR1 is DFQATT and CDR2 is SNEGSKA (reference sequence). The V call is TRBV20-1, the J call TRBJ1-5; D call uncertain. The receptor's source is a human donor in good health (CMV status not recorded). Some clones in this sample may be carry-over from other donors' samples. The sequencing used cultured PBMCs, collected from culture after CMV antigen stimulation. CDR3 sequence: CSARTANSNQPQHF. In nucleotides, the CDR3 is TGCAGTGCGCGTACTGCGAATAGCAATCAGCCCCAGCATTTT.